This T cell receptor beta chain comes out of a study of T cells in Graves' hyperthyroidism and ophthalmopathy (dated by TCRdb to 2018 to 2020). The study in broad terms: Peripheral blood samples were taken at the time of initial diagnosis, prior to any treatment. Once sampling was done, hyperthyroidism patients were given methimazole at a starting dose of 30 mg daily, whereas ophthalmopathy patients were given high-dose intravenous methylprednisolone. The 85 to 100 discovery patients were randomly split 7:3 into training and test sets. Whether ophthalmopathy could be predicted prospectively was tested in an independent validation cohort made up of 18 to 20 hyperthyroidism patients plus 17 patients who later progressed to ophthalmopathy. A discovery cohort of about 95 patients, roughly 40 with Graves' ophthalmopathy and about 60 with stable Graves' hyperthyroidism, was used to find distinguishing TCR V-J signatures. The paper describes TCR Vbeta CDR3 sequencing of around 140 peripheral blood samples, made up of roughly 45 ophthalmopathy patients, some 80 hyperthyroidism patients and roughly 17 progressor patients. In about 6 Graves' hyperthyroidism patients, the study also compared T-cell repertoires from thyroid tissue with T-cell repertoires from blood. Findings and caveats that apply to the study as a whole: During validation, the model predicted progression to ophthalmopathy a median of approximately 6 months ahead of onset, with more than 60% sensitivity and around 72% specificity. In cross-validation, a model built on a 13 V-J signature told ophthalmopathy apart from stable hyperthyroidism with less than 90% sensitivity and around 83% specificity, and in testing the same model reached 80%/75%. Sample size was not statistically predetermined, and blinding of investigators to group allocation was not performed. Most expanded thyroid clonotypes (frequency above 0.001) were also detected in blood, a finding suggesting that blood repertoires may reflect thyroid immune responses.

Hyperthyroidism patients were newly diagnosed, with disease duration under 2 months, and aged 18 to 65 years. Patients with uncontrolled infections, other autoimmune diseases, pregnancy or lactation were excluded. Diagnoses were based on clinical symptoms, serum thyroxine and TRAb, thyroid ultrasound and orbital computed tomography. For progressor patients, blood was drawn at the first diagnosis of hyperthyroidism, before any ophthalmopathy symptoms had appeared. PBMCs were separated from over 9 ml of fresh peripheral blood using Ficoll-Paque density gradient centrifugation. Progressor patients were first diagnosed with Graves' hyperthyroidism and then developed ophthalmopathy during follow-up. Total RNA was extracted with Trizol reagent, and quality was checked on an Agilent 2100 Bioanalyzer. The CDR3 runs 11 amino acids, cysteine and phenylalanine included. Only the CDR3 part of the read is kept: 33 bases, read in frame from the first base. Via the germline V gene, CDR1 is SNHLY and CDR2 FYNNEI. V is shortened by 6 bases, J by 11 bases, and the region joining them spans 13 bases.

The TCR beta CDR3 regions were amplified from the RNA transcripts. A first-round RT-PCR of the TCR CDR3 used the HTBI primer set with the Qiagen OneStep RT-PCR kit. Libraries were constructed in a second round of multiplex PCR, after which size selection and purification were carried out. Sequencing of the libraries was done on an Illumina HiSeq2000 using paired-end 100 bp reads. The study's own analysis went as follows. SOAPnuke was used to process the raw data, throwing out any read that contained adapters or uncalled bases, had a mean Phred below 15, or lacked an exact constant-primer or identifier match. COPE v1.2.5 was used to merge high-quality paired reads, and clonotypes were defined as unique nucleotide sequences. Clonotypes were aligned to IMGT TRBV, TRBD and TRBJ reference segments using MiTCR v1.1. Analysis was restricted to V-J combinations with a frequency above 0.0001, which covered approximately 99% of repertoires. The TCS score was defined as the ratio of F50 (clonal expansion) to E x V (chaos), calculated using BLOSUM62-based TCRdist between CDR3 peptides within each V-J. Welch's t-statistics and random forest reduced several hundred V-J features to 13, which were used in a naive Bayes classifier (R e1071). TCRdb's own reprocessing of the public reads used fastp at Q25 and MiXCR and kept productive beta chains. Identical CDR3 proteins give one entry, which carries the most common genes and DNA. It is TCRdb's table, rather than the study itself, that gives the V and J calls and clone size. The sample profile shows about 160,000 distinct CDR3 sequences; 9.4% of them were found once. Less than 25% of the sample lies in the top ten.

The sample holds many counts of this clonotype. Its cognate antigen has yet to be identified. One base away there is no much larger clone; base qualities are not given. The sequencing sample was made of blood. The sequence was obtained from a woman under 30 with Graves' hyperthyroidism that later progressed to Graves' ophthalmopathy. The chain joins TRBV2 to TRBJ1-1; TRBD1 might be the D gene, on 6 matching bases. The DNA is as follows: TGTGCCAGCAGGATAACAGGGAGGGCTTTCTTT. It specifies CASRITGRAFF.